Listed below are T cell receptor beta chains from one sample, sequenced in a study of cytomegalovirus exposure and HLA in healthy donors. Assay: immunoSEQ multiplex PCR; the TCRdb copy retains only in-frame clones and omits some. The sample holds some 60,000 clones; approximately 96% are singletons and the top ten take approximately 1%. Sequencing was performed on PBMCs. The origin of the receptors is a man aged 18 to 30 in good health and CMV-seronegative. The CDR3 runs from the conserved cysteine through the conserved F or W. The order of the fields is clone size, J gene, D gene, V gene, CDR3 length, CDR3 DNA, CDR3 protein. D genes are given only for firm matches. The size entry is marked missing in some rows and otherwise reads once, few, many or a size class.

once TRBJ2-2 - TRBV30 13 TGTGCCTGGAGTGTACAGGGTATCGGGGAGCTGTTTTTT CAWSVQGIGELFF
- TRBJ2-5 - TRBV4-1 16 TGCGCCAGCAGCCAAGTGCGAAGGTCGCAGGAAGAGACCCAGTACTTC CASSQVRRSQEETQYF
- TRBJ2-1 TRBD2 TRBV30 14 TGTGCCTGGAGTGCGCTAGCGGGGTACAATGAGCAGTTCTTC CAWSALAGYNEQFF
- TRBJ2-1 TRBD1 TRBV13 15 TGTGCCAGCAGCAATGGGACAGGGTTTGGCAATGAGCAGTTCTTC CASSNGTGFGNEQFF
- TRBJ2-1 - TRBV4-2 14 TGTGCCAGCAGCCAAGACATTGCTAGCAATGAGCAGTTCTTC CASSQDIASNEQFF
- TRBJ2-7 - TRBV2 11 TGTGCCAGCAGCAGGGCCTACGAGCAGTACTTC CASSRAYEQYF
- TRBJ2-5 TRBD2 TRBV15 21 TGTGCCACCAGCAGCTCAGACCGCTTTGATCCAATTAGCGGGACGATTGAGACCCAGTACTTC CATSSSDRFDPISGTIETQYF
- TRBJ1-5 - TRBV6-1 13 TGTGCCAGCAGCCCATCTCCCTGGGACATTGAGCATTTT CASSPSPWDIEHF
once TRBJ2-1 - TRBV9 13 TGTGCCAGCAGCGTAGTCGGGCGGGCTGAGCAGTTCTTC CASSVVGRAEQFF
- TRBJ2-1 - TRBV28 16 TGTGCCAGCAGTTTAAGTATGGGACCCGACGGGGGTGAGCAGTTCTTC CASSLSMGPDGGEQFF
- TRBJ1-5 - TRBV21-1 17 TGTGCCAGCAGCAAAGGTAACGGCGGATTTAGCAATCAGCCCCAGCATTTT CASSKGNGGFSNQPQHF
- TRBJ2-1 TRBD2 TRBV11-1 14 TGTGCCAGCAGCCGTAGCGGGAGGGCGAGTGAGCAGTTCTTC CASSRSGRASEQFF
- TRBJ2-1 TRBD2 TRBV9 14 TGTGCCAGCAGCGTGAATAGCGGGTACAATGAGCAGTTCTTC CASSVNSGYNEQFF
few TRBJ1-5 - TRBV28 12 TGTGCCAGCAGTTTGTATCTTCAGCCCCAGCATTTT CASSLYLQPQHF
once TRBJ2-1 TRBD1 TRBV6-6 14 TGTGCCAGCAGTCCGGGACAGGGGTCTCATGAGCAGTTCTTC CASSPGQGSHEQFF
- TRBJ2-1 TRBD2 TRBV9 16 TGTGCCAGCAGCACAACGACTAGCGGAGAGAACAATGAGCAGTTCTTC CASSTTTSGENNEQFF
- TRBJ2-1 - TRBV28 16 TGTGCCAGCAGTCCCCTCACTACGCGTTCCAACAATGAGCAGTTCTTC CASSPLTTRSNNEQFF
once TRBJ2-1 - TRBV18 13 TGTGCCACCCAATCAAATCAAGCCAATGAGCAGTTCTTC CATQSNQANEQFF
- TRBJ1-2 TRBD1 TRBV5-1 16 TGCGCCAGCAGCCTTAGGACAGGCCTTACTAACTATGGCTACACCTTC CASSLRTGLTNYGYTF
- TRBJ2-7 - TRBV11-2 14 TGTGCCAGCAGCCTCCGCGCCGGCTCCTACGAGCAGTACTTC CASSLRAGSYEQYF
- TRBJ2-1 - TRBV5-1 15 TGCGCCAGCAGCTTGGCGGGTAGCTCCTACAATGAGCAGTTCTTC CASSLAGSSYNEQFF
- TRBJ2-7 TRBD2 TRBV18 15 TGTGCCAGCTCACCGGGAGGCACGGGGGGCTACGAGCAGTACTTC CASSPGGTGGYEQYF
- TRBJ1-1 - TRBV10-1 12 TGCGCCAGCAGCGCCGAGGGAACTGAAGCTTTCTTT CASSAEGTEAFF
- TRBJ2-1 TRBD1 TRBV30 15 TGTGCCTGGAGGGAGACAGGGACAGCCTACAATGAGCAGTTCTTC CAWRETGTAYNEQFF
few TRBJ2-1 TRBD2 TRBV6-1 14 TGTGCCAGCAGTGCCACTAGCGAGTACAATGAGCAGTTCTTC CASSATSEYNEQFF
once TRBJ1-1 TRBD1 TRBV18 14 TGTGCCAGCTCACCAAGACAGGGTCGATATGAAGCTTTCTTT CASSPRQGRYEAFF
- TRBJ2-1 TRBD2 TRBV28 17 TGTGCCAGCAGTTCCCCCTTCGCGGGAGCATCCTACAATGAGCAGTTCTTC CASSSPFAGASYNEQFF
- TRBJ1-1 - TRBV19 16 TGTGCCAGTAGTATAGACTCCCTCGGGGGGTCCACTGAAGCTTTCTTT CASSIDSLGGSTEAFF
- TRBJ1-2 TRBD1 TRBV2 13 TGTGCCAGCAAGCCGGACAGGGAAAGCGGCTACACCTTC CASKPDRESGYTF
- TRBJ1-5 TRBD1 TRBV30 13 TGTGCCTGGGGGACAGGGAGCAATCAGCCCCAGCATTTT CAWGTGSNQPQHF
- TRBJ1-5 TRBD1 TRBV19 17 TGTGCCAGTAGTGCCCCCAGGGACAGGGGGTGGAATCAGCCCCAGCATTTT CASSAPRDRGWNQPQHF
- TRBJ2-2 TRBD1 TRBV9 14 TGTGCCAGCAGGGACAGGCGAAGCACCGGGGAGCTGTTTTTT CASRDRRSTGELFF
- TRBJ2-3 TRBD2 TRBV30 14 TGTGCCTGGAGTGCAGCGGGAGCTGGAGATACGCAGTATTTT CAWSAAGAGDTQYF
- TRBJ2-4 - TRBV29-1 13 TGCAGCGTTGAAGTGCCTACAGAAAACATTCAGTACTTC CSVEVPTENIQYF
once TRBJ2-5 TRBD2 TRBV6-1 15 TGTGCCAGCAGTGAACTAGCGGGAAGTCAAGAGACCCAGTACTTC CASSELAGSQETQYF
- TRBJ2-3 TRBD2 TRBV9 15 TGTGCCAGCAGCACGCGAGGGACTAGAGCAGATACGCAGTATTTT CASSTRGTRADTQYF